Below, 16 T cell receptor beta chains from the same sample are listed, as sequenced in a study of blood T cell repertoires in COVID-19. Generated by immunoSEQ multiplex PCR, the TCRdb table keeps only in-frame clones and is missing some. The sample lists 85,000 to 130,000 clones; roughly 80% were seen once. Sequencing input: peripheral blood. These receptors all come from a man in his fifties or sixties with acute or convalescent COVID-19.

CDR3 coding DNA: TGTGCCAGCAGCCGACCACCCGGGACAGCGAACACCGGGGAGCTGTTTTTT. It is translated as CASSRPPGTANTGELFF. The V gene is TRBV11-3, the J gene TRBJ2-2, with 7 bases identical to TRBD1. Unmatched junction bases numbered 9, after V lost 5 bases and J lost 0 bases. The germline CDR1 and CDR2 sequences are SGHNT and YENEEA. The CDR3 spans 17 residues.

The chain recombines TRBV10-3 with TRBJ2-5, with 10 bases aligning to TRBD1. The CDR3 contains 16 residues. The germline CDR1 and CDR2 sequences are ENHRY and SYGVKD. Losses at the gene ends were 0 bases for V and 5 bases for J; bases not matched to a gene: 6. The CDR3 protein is CAISESTGGKRETQYF. For the CDR3, the DNA is TGTGCCATCAGTGAGTCGACAGGGGGCAAAAGGGAGACCCAGTACTTC.

This clone has only a few counts. The chain carries TRBV3-1 (or the pseudogene TRBV3-2) and TRBJ2-7; perhaps TRBD2 as D (6 bases). CDR3 size: 16 residues. V was clipped by 4 bases and J by 3 bases, with 19 bases between them. Germline CDR1 is LGHDT and CDR2 is YNNKEL (reference sequence). Here the CDR3 DNA reads TGTGCCAGCAGCCCCGGGACTCTTAACGCCCGCTACGAGCAGTACTTC. Its translation is CASSPGTLNARYEQYF.

This chain links TRBV6-5 with TRBJ2-7, with 12 bases aligning to TRBD2. Unmatched junction bases numbered 6, after V lost 5 bases and J lost 4 bases. CDR1 and CDR2 from the germline V gene are MNHEY and SVGAGI. The CDR3 totals 15 residues. CDR3 DNA: TGTGCCAGCAGTCCGACTAGCGGGAGTGGTTACGAGCAGTACTTC. Translating it yields CASSPTSGSGYEQYF.

This clone turned up a few times. The V gene is TRBV15, the J gene TRBJ1-4, with D uncertain. Germline V gene lookup returns CDR1 LNHNV and CDR2 YYDKDF (reference sequence). V was clipped by 0 bases and J by 4 bases, with 9 bases between them. This CDR3 is 15 amino acids long. CDR3 bases: TGTGCCACCAGCAGAGATGCCCAGCGTAATGAAAAACTGTTTTTT. Protein sequence: CATSRDAQRNEKLFF. Full variable domain (remainder filled in from reference TRBV15 and TRBJ1-4): DAMVIQNPRYQVTQFGKPVTLSCSQTLNHNVMYWYQQKSSQAPKLLFHYYDKDFNNEADTPDNFQSRRPNTSFCFLDIRSPGLGDTAMYLCATSRDAQRNEKLFFGSGTQLSVL.

The J gene is TRBJ2-4, the V gene TRBV28; no definite D call. Germline V gene lookup returns CDR1 MDHEN and CDR2 SYDVKM. The CDR3 runs 14 residues. The V end lost 6 bases, the J end lost 6 bases, and 15 bases lay between the germline ends. The CDR3 DNA follows: TGTGCCAGCAGCCAGACTTGGGTGGGAAACATTCAGTACTTC. Its translation: CASSQTWVGNIQYF.

The genes are TRBV5-1 and TRBJ1-4; TRBD1 is a possible D gene (6 bases). The CDR3 totals 14 residues. V was cut by 1 base and J by 6 bases, with 10 bases left in between. The germline CDR1 and CDR2 sequences are SGHRS and YFSETQ. CDR3: CASSLMAGDEKLFF. As DNA, the CDR3 is TGCGCCAGCAGCTTGATGGCAGGGGATGAAAAACTGTTTTTT.

DNA of the CDR3: TGTGCCAGCAGGCGCGACAACTCTGGGGCCAACGTCCTGACTTTC. This encodes CASRRDNSGANVLTF. This chain uses TRBV6-4 with TRBJ2-6; no clear D gene. Germline-derived CDR1 and CDR2 are MRHNA and SNTAGT. Between the trimmed V and J ends, which lost 6 bases and 0 bases, there was a span of 9 bases. The CDR3 sequence is 15 residues long.

The chain couples TRBV9 to TRBJ1-3, with 10 positions matching TRBD1. V lost 3 bases to trimming and J lost 4 bases; unmatched junction nucleotides: 4. The V gene's germline CDR1 is SGDLS and CDR2 YYNGEE. The CDR3 runs 15 residues. The CDR3 bases are TGTGCCAGCAGCGGACAGGGGGCAGGGGGAAACACCATATATTTT. It codes for CASSGQGAGGNTIYF.

The genes are TRBV6-2 or TRBV6-3 and TRBJ2-1, with 11 nucleotides matching TRBD2. J gave up 2 bases and V 4 bases, and 7 bases lay outside the gene matches. CDR3 length: 17 amino acids. Germline V gene sequence: CDR1 MNHEY, CDR2 SVGEGT. The DNA for the CDR3 is TGTGCCAGCAGTTTTGGCCGACTAGCGGGGACCTACAATGAGCAGTTCTTC. This gives the protein CASSFGRLAGTYNEQFF.

This chain joins TRBV7-2 and TRBJ2-7, with 7 nucleotides matching TRBD2. Germline V gives CDR1 SGHTA, CDR2 FQGNSA. The V gene end was trimmed by 5 bases and the J gene end by 6 bases; junction bases not matched to a gene: 13. The CDR3 is 15 amino acids. Here the CDR3 reads CASSPAGQGGSEQYF. The CDR3 DNA reads TGTGCCAGCAGCCCCGCGGGGCAGGGAGGGAGCGAGCAGTACTTC.

This chain uses TRBV27 with TRBJ2-1; D gene ambiguous. Deletions cut 3 bases from V and 4 bases from J, with 10 bases between. In germline, CDR1 is MNHEY, CDR2 SMNVEV (reference sequence). The CDR3 length is 14 residues. CDR3 in DNA: TGTGCCAGCAGTTTTGACCCCGGGTACAATGAGCAGTTCTTC. This sequence encodes CASSFDPGYNEQFF.

The V call is TRBV9, the J call TRBJ1-1; no clear D. CDR3 length: 14 amino acids. V lost 4 bases and J lost 1, with 11 bases in between. Germline-derived CDR1 and CDR2 are SGDLS and YYNGEE. The CDR3, as DNA: TGTGCCAGCAGCCCCCAAACGGGGAACACTGAAGCTTTCTTT. Protein product: CASSPQTGNTEAFF.

J is TRBJ1-5 and V is TRBV7-2; D is possibly TRBD1 (6 bases). This CDR3 is 15 amino acids long. Trimming took 4 bases from V and 5 from J, leaving 15 bases between them. CDR1 SGHTA and CDR2 FQGNSA come from the germline V gene. The CDR3 DNA is TGTGCCAGCAGCTCCGGTACCAGGGGTTATCAGCCCCAGCATTTT. This translates into CASSSGTRGYQPQHF.

CDR3 bases: TGTGCCAGCAGCTCCGACAGCTCCTACAATGAGCAGTTCTTC. It is translated as CASSSDSSYNEQFF. The chain links TRBV7-9 to TRBJ2-1; a possible D gene is TRBD1 (5 bases). From germline, CDR1 is SEHNR and CDR2 FQNEAQ (reference sequence). The V gene lost 4 bases and the J gene lost 0 bases, with 7 bases spanning the gap. The CDR3 totals 14 residues.

This clone was observed a few times. The chain is built from TRBV19 and TRBJ1-1; D gene unclear. V was pared by 3 bases and J by 4 bases, with 12 bases between. CDR3 length equals 14 residues. CDR1 and CDR2 (germline): LNHDA, SQIVND (reference sequence). As DNA, the CDR3 is TGTGCCAGTAGTATTCTAGTCAGCTCCACTGAAGCTTTCTTT. This translates into CASSILVSSTEAFF.